This TCR beta chain comes out of a study of T cells after yellow fever vaccination. Study findings and constraints: Once the booster was given, most primary-vaccination clones reappeared, at just under 98% for CD4 and roughly 86% for CD8. FACS-sorted repertoires could contain abundant clonotypes contaminating from the bulk population.

Remarks on this clonotype: Its specificity is unknown.

5'RACE template switching added a universal primer site and UMIs to TCR cDNA. A single record per CDR3 protein comes from TCRdb applying MiXCR to the 5' RACE reads. The sample carries 150,000 to 200,000 distinct CDR3 sequences, 9.5% to 11% recorded once. Germline V gene sequence: CDR1 SGDLS, CDR2 YYNGEE. V dropped 5 bases and J dropped 1; count of bases not matched to a gene: 5. The CDR3 consists of 14 residues. This sequence originates from a man in his late teens or twenties who received the YFV17D yellow fever vaccine. The V and J genes are TRBV9 and TRBJ2-7, with TRBD1 matching over 8 bases. Sequencing was performed on CD8+ T cells sorted from PBMCs, taken 15 days after the yellow fever booster vaccination. The CDR3 region is CASSGGQGSYEQYF. CDR3 nucleotides: TGTGCCAGCAGTGGAGGACAGGGTTCCTACGAGCAGTACTTC.